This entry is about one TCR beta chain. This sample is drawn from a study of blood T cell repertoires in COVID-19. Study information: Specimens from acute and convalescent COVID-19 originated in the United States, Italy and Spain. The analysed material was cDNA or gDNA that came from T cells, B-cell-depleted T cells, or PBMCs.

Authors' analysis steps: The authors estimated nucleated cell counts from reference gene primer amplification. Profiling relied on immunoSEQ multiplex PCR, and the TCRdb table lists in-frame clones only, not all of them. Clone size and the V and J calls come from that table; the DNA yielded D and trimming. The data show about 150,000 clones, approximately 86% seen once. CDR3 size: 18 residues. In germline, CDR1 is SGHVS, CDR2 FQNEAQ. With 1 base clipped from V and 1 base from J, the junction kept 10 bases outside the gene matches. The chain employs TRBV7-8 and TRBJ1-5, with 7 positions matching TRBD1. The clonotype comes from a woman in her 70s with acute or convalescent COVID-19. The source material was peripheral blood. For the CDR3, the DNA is TGTGCCAGCAGCTTAGTTTCGGGGGACAGCTGGAGCAATCAGCCCCAGCATTTT. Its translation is CASSLVSGDSWSNQPQHF.